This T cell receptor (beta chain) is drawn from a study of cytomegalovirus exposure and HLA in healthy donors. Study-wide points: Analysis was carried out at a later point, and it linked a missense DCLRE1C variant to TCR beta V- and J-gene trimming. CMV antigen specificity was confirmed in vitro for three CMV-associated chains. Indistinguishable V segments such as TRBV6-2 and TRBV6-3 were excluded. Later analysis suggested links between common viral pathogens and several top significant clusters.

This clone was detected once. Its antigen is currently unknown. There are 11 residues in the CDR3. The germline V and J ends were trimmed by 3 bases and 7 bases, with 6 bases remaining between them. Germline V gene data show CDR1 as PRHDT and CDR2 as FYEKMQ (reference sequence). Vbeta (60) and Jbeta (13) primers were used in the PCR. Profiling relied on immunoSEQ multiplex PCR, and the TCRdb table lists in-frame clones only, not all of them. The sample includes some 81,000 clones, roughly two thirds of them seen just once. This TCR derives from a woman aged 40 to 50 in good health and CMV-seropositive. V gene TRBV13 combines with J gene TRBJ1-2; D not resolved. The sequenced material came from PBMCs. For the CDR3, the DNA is TGTGCCAGCAGCTTTGGTAGTGGCTACACCTTC. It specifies CASSFGSGYTF.